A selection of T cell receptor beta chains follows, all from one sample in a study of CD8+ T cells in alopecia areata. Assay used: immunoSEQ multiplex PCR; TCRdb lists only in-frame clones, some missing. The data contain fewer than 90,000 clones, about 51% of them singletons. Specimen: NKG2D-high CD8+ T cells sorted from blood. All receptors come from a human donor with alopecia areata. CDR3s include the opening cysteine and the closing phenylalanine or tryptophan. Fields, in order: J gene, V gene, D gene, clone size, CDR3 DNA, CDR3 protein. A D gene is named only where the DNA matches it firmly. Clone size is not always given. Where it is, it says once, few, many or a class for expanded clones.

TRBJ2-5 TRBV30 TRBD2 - TGTGCCGGGACTAGTTTTGAGATTGCGGAGACCCAGTACTTC CAGTSFEIAETQYF
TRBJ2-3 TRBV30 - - TGTGCCTGGAGTAAAGGGTCAGATACGCAGTATTTT CAWSKGSDTQYF
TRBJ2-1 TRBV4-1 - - TGCGCCAGCAGCTCTAGCAATGAGCAGTTCTTC CASSSSNEQFF
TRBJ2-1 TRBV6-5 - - TGTGCCAGCGCCAAGGGGAGCTCCTACAATGAGCAGTTCTTC CASAKGSSYNEQFF
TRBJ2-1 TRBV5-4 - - TGTGCCAGCAGCTTGGGGGCCGGGGATGAGCAGTTCTTC CASSLGAGDEQFF
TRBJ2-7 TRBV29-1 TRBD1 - TGCAGCGCCCTGACAGGGGCTAACTACGAGCAGTACTTC CSALTGANYEQYF
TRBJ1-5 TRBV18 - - TGTGCCAGCTCACCTGGGGGGGCTGGGCAGCCCCAGCATTTT CASSPGGAGQPQHF
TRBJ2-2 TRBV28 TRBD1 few TGTGCCAGCAGTTTAAGGGACAGGGGGCTTACCGGGGAGCTGTTTTTT CASSLRDRGLTGELFF
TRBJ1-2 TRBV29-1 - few TGCAGCGTTGAGCAGCTTCATGGCTACACCTTC CSVEQLHGYTF
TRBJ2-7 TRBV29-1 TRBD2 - TGCAGCGTTGCTAGCGGGAGGGGCTACGAGCAGTACTTC CSVASGRGYEQYF
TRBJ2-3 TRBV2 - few TGTGCCGGAAGAGCTAGTGTCGATAGCACAGATACGCAGTATTTT CAGRASVDSTDTQYF
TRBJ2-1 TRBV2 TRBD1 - TGTGCCAGCACCAGGGACAGAGACAATGAGCAGTTCTTC CASTRDRDNEQFF
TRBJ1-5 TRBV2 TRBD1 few TGTGCCAGCAGTGAGTGGACAGGGAAGGAGCAGCCCCAGCATTTT CASSEWTGKEQPQHF
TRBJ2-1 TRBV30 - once TGTGCCTGCGTTTTTCTGGGGAATGAGCAGTTCTTC CACVFLGNEQFF
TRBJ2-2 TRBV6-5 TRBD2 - TGTGCCAGTAAGACTAGCGGGGGCACCGGGGAGCTGTTTTTT CASKTSGGTGELFF
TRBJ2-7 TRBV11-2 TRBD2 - TGTGCCAGCAGCTTAGCTAGCGGGCCGTCCTACGAGCAGTACTTC CASSLASGPSYEQYF
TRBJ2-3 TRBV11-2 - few TGTGCCAGCAGCTTAGCCGGGCGAGACACAGATACGCAGTATTTT CASSLAGRDTDTQYF
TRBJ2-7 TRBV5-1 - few TGCGCCAGCAGCTTGGGAGTACAGGGCCCTACCTACGAGCAGTACTTC CASSLGVQGPTYEQYF
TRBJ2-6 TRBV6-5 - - TGTGCCAGCAGCCCTAGCTCTGGGGCCAACGTCCTGACTTTC CASSPSSGANVLTF
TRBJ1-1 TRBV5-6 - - TGTGCCAGCAGCTTCGGGGGCGCTGAAGCTTTCTTT CASSFGGAEAFF
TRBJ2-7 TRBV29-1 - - TGCAGCGTTCTCCGGGATCAGGAGGGCCTAAGCTCCTACGAGCAGTACTTC CSVLRDQEGLSSYEQYF
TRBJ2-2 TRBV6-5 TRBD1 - TGTGCCAGCAGTAGTTCTACAGGGGTGGAGCTGTTTTTT CASSSSTGVELFF
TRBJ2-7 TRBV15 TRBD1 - TGTGCCACCAGCAGTGAGCGAGACAGGGGGTTCGAGCAGTACTTC CATSSERDRGFEQYF
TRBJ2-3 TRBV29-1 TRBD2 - TGCAGCCTGAGACTAGCGACCCGCACAGATACGCAGTATTTT CSLRLATRTDTQYF
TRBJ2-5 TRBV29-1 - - TGCAGCGTTGAAGGTATACAAGAGACCCAGTACTTC CSVEGIQETQYF
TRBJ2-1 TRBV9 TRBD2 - TGTGCCAGCAGCGTAGATAAAGCGGGGATGGATGAGCAGTTCTTC CASSVDKAGMDEQFF
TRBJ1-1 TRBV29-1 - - TGCAGCGTCGGGCGGGGCACTGAAGCTTTCTTT CSVGRGTEAFF
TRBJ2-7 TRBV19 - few TGTGAGAAAGGGCTCGAGCAGTACTTC CEKGLEQYF
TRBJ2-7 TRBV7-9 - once TGTGCCAGCAGCTTAGGTGTCTACGAGCAGTACTTC CASSLGVYEQYF
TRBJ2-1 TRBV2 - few TGTGCCAGCAGTTGGACAGCTAATGAGCAGTTCTTC CASSWTANEQFF
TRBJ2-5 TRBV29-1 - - TGCAGCGTTCTAGGGGAGACCCAGTACTTC CSVLGETQYF
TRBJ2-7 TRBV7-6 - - TGTGCCAGCAGCTTAGTTCTGGGGAGCTCCTACGAGCAGTACTTC CASSLVLGSSYEQYF
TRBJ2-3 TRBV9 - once TGTGCCAGCAGCGTAACCGGAGGAGATACGCAGTATTTT CASSVTGGDTQYF
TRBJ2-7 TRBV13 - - TGTGCCAGCAGCTTAGGTTCGGGGTTCTACGAGCAGTACTTC CASSLGSGFYEQYF
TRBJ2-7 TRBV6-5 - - TGTGCCAGCAGTTCCATTCCTGGGTCCGAGCAGTACTTC CASSSIPGSEQYF
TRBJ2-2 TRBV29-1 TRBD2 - TGCAGCGTTGAAGAATCTTCCTCGGGGGGTATTGGGGAGCTGTTTTTT CSVEESSSGGIGELFF
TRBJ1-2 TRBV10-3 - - TGTGCCATCAGTGACCCTTCTCCTAGCATAATTAACTATGGCTACACCTTC CAISDPSPSIINYGYTF
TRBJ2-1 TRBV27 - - TGTGCCAGCAGCCGCCTCGGCAATGAGCAGTTCTTC CASSRLGNEQFF
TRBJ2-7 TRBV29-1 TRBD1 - TGCAGCGTAGCCGGGACAGGGGGGTTCTACGAGCAGTACTTC CSVAGTGGFYEQYF
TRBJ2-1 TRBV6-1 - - TGTGCCGGTGGTGCAGACTTCTACAATGAGCAGTTCTTC CAGGADFYNEQFF
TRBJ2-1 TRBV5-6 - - TGTGCCAGCAACCTTCCCGGGAGCTCCTACAATGAGCAGTTCTTC CASNLPGSSYNEQFF
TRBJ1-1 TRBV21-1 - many TGTGCCAGCAGCGTCGTATTACAGGGCCTCTTT CASSVVLQGLF
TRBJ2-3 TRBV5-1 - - TGCGCCAGCAGCTTGAACGTAGACAGCACAGATACGCAGTATTTT CASSLNVDSTDTQYF
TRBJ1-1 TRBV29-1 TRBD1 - TGCAGCGTTCACAGGGGGAACACTGAAGCTTTCTTT CSVHRGNTEAFF
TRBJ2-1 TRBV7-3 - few TGTGCCAGCAGCAATGACGGGGGCAATGAGCAGTTCTTC CASSNDGGNEQFF
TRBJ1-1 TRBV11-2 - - TGTGCCAGCAGCTTTGAATTCGGTGAAAACGAAGCTTTCTTT CASSFEFGENEAFF
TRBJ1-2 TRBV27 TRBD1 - TGTGCCAGCAGCAGGGGGAACTATGGCTACACCTTC CASSRGNYGYTF
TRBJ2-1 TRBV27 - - TGTGCCAGCAGGGCCGGGACCAGTCTCAATGAGCAGTTCTTC CASRAGTSLNEQFF
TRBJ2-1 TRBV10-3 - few TGTGCCATTCTAGACCTCATCGACAATGAGCAGTTCTTC CAILDLIDNEQFF
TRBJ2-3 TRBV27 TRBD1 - TGTGCCAGCGGGACAGGACGCACAGATACGCAGTATTTT CASGTGRTDTQYF
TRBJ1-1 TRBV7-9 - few TGTGCCAGCAGCTTGGGATTCACTGAAGCTTTCTTT CASSLGFTEAFF
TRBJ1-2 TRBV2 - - TGTGCCAGCAGTGATATGGAGAACTATGGCTACACCTTC CASSDMENYGYTF
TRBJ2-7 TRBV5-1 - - TGCGCCAGCAGCTTCGACGGCTACGAGCAGTACTTC CASSFDGYEQYF